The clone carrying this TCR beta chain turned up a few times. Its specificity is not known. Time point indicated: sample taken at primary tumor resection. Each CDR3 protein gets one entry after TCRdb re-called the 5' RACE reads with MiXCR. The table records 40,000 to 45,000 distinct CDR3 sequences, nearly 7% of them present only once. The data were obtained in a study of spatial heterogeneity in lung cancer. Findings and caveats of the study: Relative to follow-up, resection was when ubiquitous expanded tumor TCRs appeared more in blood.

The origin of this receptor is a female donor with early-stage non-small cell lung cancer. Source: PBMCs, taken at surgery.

The CDR3 DNA sequence: TGTGCCAGCAGTGACTCCGGGGGCCCAGATACGCAGTATTTT. The encoded protein is CASSDSGGPDTQYF. The V call is TRBV6-4, the J call TRBJ2-3, with D tentatively TRBD1 or TRBD2 (6 bases each). V was clipped by 0 bases and J by 4 bases, with 8 bases between them. Germline lookup yields CDR1 MRHNA and CDR2 SNTAGT. The CDR3 runs 14 residues.